This T cell receptor beta chain was retrieved from a study of T cell responses to AZD1222 COVID-19 vaccine. The CDR3 loop spans 15 amino acids. Trimming cost V 4 bases and J 4 bases, with 15 bases left between them. Germline V gene data show CDR1 as SGDLS and CDR2 as YYNGEE. Pooled in the analysis were second doses at about 4 or about 12 weeks. Concerning this clone itself: Its target is not known.

Assay: immunoSEQ multiplex PCR; the TCRdb copy retains only in-frame clones and omits some. Of around 150,000 clones in the sample, 90% to 95% were seen once. Whole-study findings and limits: Receipt of two AZD1222 doses was followed by a rise in Spike-specific TCR breadth and depth. Seropositive at baseline were only six AZD1222 recipients. Dominant at 160-218 and 743-854, vaccine-associated CD4 TCRs also spanned spike.

This material consisted of peripheral blood, taken 28 days after the second AZD1222 dose. The receptor comes from an adult who received the AZD1222 COVID-19 vaccine. This chain connects TRBV9 to TRBJ1-3; D is ambiguous. Here the CDR3 reads CASSTSGGSGNTIYF. In nucleotides, the CDR3 is TGTGCCAGCAGCACGTCAGGAGGTTCCGGAAACACCATATATTTT.